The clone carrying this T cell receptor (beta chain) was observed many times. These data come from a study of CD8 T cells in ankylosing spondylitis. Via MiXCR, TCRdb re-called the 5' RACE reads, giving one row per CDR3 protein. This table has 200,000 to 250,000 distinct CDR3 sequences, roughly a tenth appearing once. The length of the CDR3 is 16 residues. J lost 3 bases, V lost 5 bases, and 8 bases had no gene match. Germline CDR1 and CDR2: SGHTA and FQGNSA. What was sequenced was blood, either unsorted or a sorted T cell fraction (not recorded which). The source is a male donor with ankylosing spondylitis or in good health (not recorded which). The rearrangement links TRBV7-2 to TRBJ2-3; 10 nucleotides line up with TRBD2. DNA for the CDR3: TGTGCCAGCAGCACAACTAGCGGGGTTGCTACAGATACGCAGTATTTT. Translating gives CASSTTSGVATDTQYF.